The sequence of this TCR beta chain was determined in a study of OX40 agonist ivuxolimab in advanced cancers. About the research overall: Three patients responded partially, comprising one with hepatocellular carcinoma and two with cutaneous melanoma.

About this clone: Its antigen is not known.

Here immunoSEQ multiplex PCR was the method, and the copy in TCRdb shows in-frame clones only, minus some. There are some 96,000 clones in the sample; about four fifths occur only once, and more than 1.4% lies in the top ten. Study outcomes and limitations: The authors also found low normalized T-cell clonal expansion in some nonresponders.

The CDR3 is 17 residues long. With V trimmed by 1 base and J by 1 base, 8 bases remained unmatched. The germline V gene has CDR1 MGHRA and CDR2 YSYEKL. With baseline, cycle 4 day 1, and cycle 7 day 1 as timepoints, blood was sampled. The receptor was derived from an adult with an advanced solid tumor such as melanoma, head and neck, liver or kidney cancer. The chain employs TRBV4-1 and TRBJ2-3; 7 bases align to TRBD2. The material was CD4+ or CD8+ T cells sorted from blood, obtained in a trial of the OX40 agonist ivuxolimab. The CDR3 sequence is CASSQVQRGGGTDTQYF. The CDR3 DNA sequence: TGCGCCAGCAGCCAAGTACAAAGGGGAGGGGGCACAGATACGCAGTATTTT.